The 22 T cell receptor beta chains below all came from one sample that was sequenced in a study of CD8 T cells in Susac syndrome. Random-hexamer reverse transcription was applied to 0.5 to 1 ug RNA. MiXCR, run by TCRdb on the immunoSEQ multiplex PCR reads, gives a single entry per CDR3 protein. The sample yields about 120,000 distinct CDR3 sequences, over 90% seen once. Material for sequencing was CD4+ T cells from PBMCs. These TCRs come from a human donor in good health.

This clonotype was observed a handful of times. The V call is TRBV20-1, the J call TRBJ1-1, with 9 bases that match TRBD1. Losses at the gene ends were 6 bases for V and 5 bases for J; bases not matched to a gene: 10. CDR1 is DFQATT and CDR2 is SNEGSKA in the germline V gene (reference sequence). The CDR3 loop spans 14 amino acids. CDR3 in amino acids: CSAGTGQGGTEAFF. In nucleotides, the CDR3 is TGCAGTGCCGGGACAGGGCAAGGGGGAACTGAAGCTTTCTTT.

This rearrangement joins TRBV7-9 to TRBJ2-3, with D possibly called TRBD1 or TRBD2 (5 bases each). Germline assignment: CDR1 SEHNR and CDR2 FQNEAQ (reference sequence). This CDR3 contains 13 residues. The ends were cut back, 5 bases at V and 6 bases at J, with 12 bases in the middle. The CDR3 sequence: CASSGARGDTQYF. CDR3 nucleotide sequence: TGTGCCAGCAGCGGGGCCCGGGGCGATACGCAGTATTTT.

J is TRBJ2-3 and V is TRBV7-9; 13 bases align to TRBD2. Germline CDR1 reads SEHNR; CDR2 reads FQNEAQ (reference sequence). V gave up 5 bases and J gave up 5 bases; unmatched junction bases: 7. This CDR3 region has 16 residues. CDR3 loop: CASSPTRTSGRDTQYF. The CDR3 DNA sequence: TGTGCCAGCAGCCCCACTCGGACTAGCGGGAGAGATACGCAGTATTTT.

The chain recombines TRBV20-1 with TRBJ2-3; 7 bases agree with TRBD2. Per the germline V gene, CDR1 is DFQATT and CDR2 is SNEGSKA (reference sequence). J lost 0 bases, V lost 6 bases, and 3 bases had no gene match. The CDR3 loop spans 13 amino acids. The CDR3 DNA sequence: TGCAGTGCCTTAGCGGGTAGCACAGATACGCAGTATTTT. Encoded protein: CSALAGSTDTQYF.

CDR3 sequence: CASSKRINTEAFF. The DNA of the CDR3 is TGTGCCAGCAGTAAACGGATTAACACTGAAGCTTTCTTT. This chain joins TRBV6-2 or TRBV6-3 and TRBJ1-1; D ambiguous. This CDR3 has 13 amino acids. The V gene's germline CDR1 is MNHEY and CDR2 SVGEGT. Trimming took 5 bases from V and 2 from J, leaving 9 bases between them.

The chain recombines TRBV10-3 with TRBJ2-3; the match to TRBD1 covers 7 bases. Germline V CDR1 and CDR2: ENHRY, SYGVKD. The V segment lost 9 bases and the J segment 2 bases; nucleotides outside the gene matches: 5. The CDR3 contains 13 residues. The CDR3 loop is CAIGGDDTDTQYF. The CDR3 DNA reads TGTGCCATAGGGGGCGACGACACAGATACGCAGTATTTT.

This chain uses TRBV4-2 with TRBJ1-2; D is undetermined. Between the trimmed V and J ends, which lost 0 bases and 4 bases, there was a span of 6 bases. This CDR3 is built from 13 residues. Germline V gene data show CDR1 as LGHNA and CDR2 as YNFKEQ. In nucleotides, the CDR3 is TGTGCCAGCAGCCAAGACGTATTCTATGGCTACACCTTC. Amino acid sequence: CASSQDVFYGYTF.

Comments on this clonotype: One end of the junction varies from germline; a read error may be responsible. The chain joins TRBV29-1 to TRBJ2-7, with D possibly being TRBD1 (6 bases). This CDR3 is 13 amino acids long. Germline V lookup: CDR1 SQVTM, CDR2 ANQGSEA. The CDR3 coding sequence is TGCAGCGGAGTTAGGGGGAGTACCTACGAGCAGTACTTT. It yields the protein CSGVRGSTYEQYF.

The CDR3 reads CASSQDGGREGNEQFF. The CDR3 region has the DNA TGTGCCAGCAGCCAAGACGGAGGGCGGGAGGGCAATGAGCAGTTCTTC. The rearrangement links TRBV3-1 to TRBJ2-1, with 9 bases fitting TRBD2. The CDR3 is 16 amino acids. V shed 0 bases, J shed 6 bases, and the junction held 6 bases outside the gene matches. Germline-derived CDR1 and CDR2 are LGHDT and YNNKEL (reference sequence).

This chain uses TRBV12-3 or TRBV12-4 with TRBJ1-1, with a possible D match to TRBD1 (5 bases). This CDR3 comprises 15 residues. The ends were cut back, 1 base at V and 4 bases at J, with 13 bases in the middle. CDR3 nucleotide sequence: TGTGCCAGCAGTTTAGTCCAGGGAGACGTCACTGAAGCTTTCTTT. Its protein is CASSLVQGDVTEAFF.

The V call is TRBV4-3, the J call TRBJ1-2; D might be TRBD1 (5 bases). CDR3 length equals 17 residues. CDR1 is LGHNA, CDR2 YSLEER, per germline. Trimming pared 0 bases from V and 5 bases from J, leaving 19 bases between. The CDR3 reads CASSQDLIQARQYGYTF. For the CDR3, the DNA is TGCGCCAGCAGCCAAGATCTCATACAGGCTCGGCAGTATGGCTACACCTTC.

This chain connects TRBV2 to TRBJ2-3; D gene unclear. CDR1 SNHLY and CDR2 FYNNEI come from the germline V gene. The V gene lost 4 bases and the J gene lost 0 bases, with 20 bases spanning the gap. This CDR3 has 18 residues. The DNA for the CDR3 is TGTGCCAGCAGTGTGCCCGATGAGGCGGAAACCAGCACAGATACGCAGTATTTT. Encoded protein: CASSVPDEAETSTDTQYF.

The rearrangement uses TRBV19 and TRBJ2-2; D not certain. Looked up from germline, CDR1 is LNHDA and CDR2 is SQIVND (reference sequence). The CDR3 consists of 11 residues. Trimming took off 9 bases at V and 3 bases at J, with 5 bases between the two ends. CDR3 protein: CASLDTGELFF. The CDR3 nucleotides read TGTGCCAGCCTGGACACCGGGGAGCTGTTTTTT.

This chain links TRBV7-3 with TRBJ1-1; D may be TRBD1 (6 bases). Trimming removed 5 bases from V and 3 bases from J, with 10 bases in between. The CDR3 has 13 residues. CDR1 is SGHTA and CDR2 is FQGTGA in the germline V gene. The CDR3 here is CASSRGGHTEAFF. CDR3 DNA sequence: TGTGCCAGCAGCCGGGGGGGCCACACTGAAGCTTTCTTT.

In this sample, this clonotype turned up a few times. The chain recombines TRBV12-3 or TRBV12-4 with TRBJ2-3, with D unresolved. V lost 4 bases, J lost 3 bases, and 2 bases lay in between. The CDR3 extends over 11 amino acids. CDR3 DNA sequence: TGTGCCAGCAGTTCTACAGATACGCAGTATTTT. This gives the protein CASSSTDTQYF.

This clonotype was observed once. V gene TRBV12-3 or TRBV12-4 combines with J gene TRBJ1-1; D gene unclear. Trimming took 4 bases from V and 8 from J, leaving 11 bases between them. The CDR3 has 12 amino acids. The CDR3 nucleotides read TGTGCCAGCAGTTATCTTACTCCCGAAGCTTTCTTT. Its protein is CASSYLTPEAFF.

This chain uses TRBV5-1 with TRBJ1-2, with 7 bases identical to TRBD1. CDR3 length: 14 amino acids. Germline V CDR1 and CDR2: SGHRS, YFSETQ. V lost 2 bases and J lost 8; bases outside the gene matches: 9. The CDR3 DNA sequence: TGCGCCAGCAGCTTTACGACAGGGACTACAGGCTACACCTTC. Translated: CASSFTTGTTGYTF.

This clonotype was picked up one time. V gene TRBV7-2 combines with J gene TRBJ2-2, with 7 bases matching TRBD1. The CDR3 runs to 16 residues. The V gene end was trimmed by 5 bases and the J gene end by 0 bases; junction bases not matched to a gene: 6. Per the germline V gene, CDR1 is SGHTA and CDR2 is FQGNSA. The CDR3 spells CASSIRQGSNTGELFF. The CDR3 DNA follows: TGTGCCAGCAGCATCCGACAGGGATCGAACACCGGGGAGCTGTTTTTT.

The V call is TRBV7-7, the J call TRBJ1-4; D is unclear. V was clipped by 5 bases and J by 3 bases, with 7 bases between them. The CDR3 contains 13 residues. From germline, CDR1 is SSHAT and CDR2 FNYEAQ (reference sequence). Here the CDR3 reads CASSIQANEKLFF. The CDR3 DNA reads TGTGCCAGCAGCATTCAGGCTAATGAAAAACTGTTTTTT.

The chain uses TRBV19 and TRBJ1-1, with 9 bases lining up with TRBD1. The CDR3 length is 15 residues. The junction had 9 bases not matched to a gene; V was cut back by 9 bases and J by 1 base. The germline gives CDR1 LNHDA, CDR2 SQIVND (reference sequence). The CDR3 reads CASYKRTGANTEAFF. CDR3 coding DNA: TGTGCCAGCTACAAGAGGACAGGGGCGAACACTGAAGCTTTCTTT.

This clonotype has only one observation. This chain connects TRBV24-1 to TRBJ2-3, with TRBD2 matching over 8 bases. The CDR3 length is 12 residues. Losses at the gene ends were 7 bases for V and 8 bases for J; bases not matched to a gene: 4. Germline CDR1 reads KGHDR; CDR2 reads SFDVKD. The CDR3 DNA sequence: TGTGCCACCAGGAACGCGGGGGGTACGCAGTATTTT. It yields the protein CATRNAGGTQYF.

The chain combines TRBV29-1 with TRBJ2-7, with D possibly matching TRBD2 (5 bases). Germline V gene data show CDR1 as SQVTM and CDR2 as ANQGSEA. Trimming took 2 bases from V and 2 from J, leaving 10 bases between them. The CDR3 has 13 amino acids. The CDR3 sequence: CSVERDLPYEQYF. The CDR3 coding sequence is TGCAGCGTTGAACGGGATCTCCCCTACGAGCAGTACTTC.